The entry that follows covers one T cell receptor beta chain sequence. The CDR3 has 16 residues. Germline trimming cut 2 bases from V and 1 base from J; bases unmatched to any gene: 2. In germline, CDR1 is SGHNT, CDR2 YYREEE (reference sequence). The entry originates in a study of blood T cell repertoires in COVID-19. Using immunoSEQ multiplex PCR, the repertoire was profiled, and TCRdb retains in-frame clones only, with some absent. This sample has more than 95,000 clones, with 87% found just once. V gene TRBV5-4 combines with J gene TRBJ2-5; 13 bases map to TRBD2. The material sequenced was peripheral blood. The sequence derives from a man aged 45-65 years with acute or convalescent COVID-19. CDR3 region: CASSLGTSGIQETQYF. Here the CDR3 DNA reads TGTGCCAGCAGCTTAGGGACTAGCGGGATCCAAGAGACCCAGTACTTC.